This TCR beta chain was recovered during a study of vaccination and CD4 T cells after COVID-19 (dated by TCRdb to the early 2020s). General notes on the study: Convalescent patients had a positive SARS-CoV-2 result on nasal swab PCR, and of these patients, some 10 had mild disease and one had severe disease. Post-vaccine blood samples were taken a median of 72 days after the second vaccine dose, with a range of 14 to 241 days. As controls, cultures received a CEFX viral epitope pool (the positive control), an HIV-1 Nef peptide pool (the negative control), or no peptide at all. Post-COVID blood samples were collected from convalescent patients a median of roughly 100 days after diagnosis, with a range of about 35 to 161 days. The convalescent cohort comprised six males and four females, including two Hispanic individuals, seven Caucasians, two Asians and one multiracial person. In roughly eleven COVID-19 convalescent patients and a handful of infection-naive healthy vaccine recipients, the spike-specific CD4+ TCR repertoire before mRNA vaccination was compared with the repertoire after mRNA vaccination. For stimulating the cultures, overlapping spike peptide pools were used, derived from SARS-CoV-2 as well as from the common cold coronaviruses HCoV-NL63, HCoV-OC43 and HCoV-229E. Participants received two doses of either the Pfizer-BioNTech BNT162b2 vaccine (n=8) or the Moderna mRNA-1273 vaccine (n=2). What the research found in general, with its limitations: In convalescent patients, a median roughly 88% of post-vaccine SARS-CoV-2-reactive clones were detected only after vaccination, suggesting vaccine-specific priming. Relatively few convalescent patients were included in the study, and early timepoints after natural infection were not analyzed. Nearly all vaccine-specific clones in convalescent patients (304 of 307) were mono-reactive for SARS-CoV-2 spike rather than cross-reactive with common cold coronaviruses. The median count of SARS-CoV-2-reactive clonotypes went up from under 25 after infection to more than 30 after vaccination, although the change was not significant.

The intended sense of this specimen's treatment or condition label: approximately 9-day PBMC culture with coronavirus spike peptide pools or control peptides (ViraFEST assay). The ViraFEST assay was used in the study, in which antigen-specific T cells were expanded with peptide pools and expanded clonotypes were subsequently identified by TCR sequencing. Positive SARS-CoV-2 PCR tests in the convalescent patients dated from March to December 2020, before Alpha, Beta and Delta variants emerged in the United States. Each well held 1.5 million to 2.5 million PBMCs cultured with approximately 9.2 ug/ml peptide pools in IMDM containing around 5% human AB serum and around 10 IU/ml IL-2. Half of the culture medium was replaced with fresh IL-2-containing medium on days 3 and 7. CD4+ T cells were isolated after 10 days of culture through negative selection using the EasySep CD4+ T cell isolation kit. PBMCs were separated from whole blood using Ficoll-Paque Plus gradient centrifugation and then either used fresh or cryopreserved at -140C. Culture conditions were generally each tested in triplicate wells.

This clonotype was seen only a few times. Its binding antigen is unknown. Base-call qualities are not available, and no considerably larger clone is one nucleotide away. The CDR3 sequence holds 14 residues, the cysteine and phenylalanine included. Just the 42-base CDR3 DNA is kept, in frame starting at base 1. Compared with germline, V lacks 6 bases and J lacks 7 bases; bases without a gene match: 8. Libraries were built with PCR. DNA from cultured CD4+ T cells was subjected to TCR sequencing with the Oncomine TCR Beta short-read assay at the Johns Hopkins FTIC core. Genomic DNA was extracted from the cultured CD4+ T cells with the QIAamp micro DNA kit. The Oncomine TCR Beta libraries from cultured CD4+ T cells were pooled using unique dual indexes and then sequenced on an Illumina iSeq 100. Per the authors' processing: Non-productive sequences were removed, and CDR3s not starting with C, not ending with F or W, or shorter than 7 amino acids were discarded. The MANAFEST web application identified antigen-specific clonotypes by comparing peptide-stimulated wells against reference wells and other culture wells. An FDR below 0.05, an odds ratio above 5, and a productive frequency above 0.1% in at least two of three replicate wells were required for clones to be considered positive. Cross-reactive clonotypes were defined as significantly expanded in both SARS-CoV-2 spike wells and at least one common cold coronavirus spike condition. Levenshtein distances (stringdist) and unrooted phylogenetic trees (ape) in R version 3.6.1 were used to assess CDR3 homology. TCRdb reanalyzed the raw reads on its own, using fastp at Q25 for trimming and MiXCR for clone calling, and kept in-frame beta chains. Each record represents a unique CDR3 protein, reported with the most common genes and DNA among its rows. These V and J calls are TCRdb output, not the study's own analysis. This sample has over 10,000 distinct CDR3 sequences in its table, and about 56% of those were observed once. Roughly 33% of the sample belongs to the ten largest clones.

The receptor chain draws on TRBV12-3 or TRBV12-4 and TRBJ1-2, with 10 middle bases fitting TRBD1. The sequencing input was CD4+ T cells from blood, cultured in vitro. The source of this sequence is a human donor who had recovered from COVID-19. CDR3 sequence: CASSPRQGAGGYTF. The nucleotide sequence is TGTGCCAGCAGCCCTCGACAGGGGGCCGGTGGCTACACCTTC.